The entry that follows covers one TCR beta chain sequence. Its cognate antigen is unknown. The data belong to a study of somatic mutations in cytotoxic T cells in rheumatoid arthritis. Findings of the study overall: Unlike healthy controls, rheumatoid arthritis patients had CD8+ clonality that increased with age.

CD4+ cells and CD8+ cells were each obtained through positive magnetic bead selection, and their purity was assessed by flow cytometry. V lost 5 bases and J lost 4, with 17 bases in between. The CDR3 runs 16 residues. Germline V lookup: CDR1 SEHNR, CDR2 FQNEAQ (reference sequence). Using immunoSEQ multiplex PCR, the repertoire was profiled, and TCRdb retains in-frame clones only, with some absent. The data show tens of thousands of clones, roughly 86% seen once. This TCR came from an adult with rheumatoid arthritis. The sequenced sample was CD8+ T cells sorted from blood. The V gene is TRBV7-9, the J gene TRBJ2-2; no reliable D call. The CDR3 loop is CASSPLDGLVTGELFF. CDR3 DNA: TGTGCCAGCAGCCCACTTGACGGATTGGTCACCGGGGAGCTGTTTTTT.